These 29 T cell receptor beta chains originate from one sample sequenced in a study of blood T cells in healthy people across ages. For the second PCR, which ran for 7 to 11 cycles, a sample-barcoded 5' primer and a J-beta primer mix were used. TCRdb itself ran the 5' RACE reads through MiXCR, one entry per CDR3 protein. This table holds about 1,400,000 distinct CDR3 sequences, 42% found once. Sequencing was done on a sample of blood. Receptors originate from a woman younger than 35 in good health.

The sample holds a few counts of this clonotype. This sequence joins TRBV7-2 and TRBJ2-3, with 12 bases that match TRBD2. The length of the CDR3 is 16 residues. Germline lookup yields CDR1 SGHTA and CDR2 FQGNSA. V lost 3 bases to trimming and J lost 1 base; unmatched junction nucleotides: 2. Written as DNA, the CDR3 is TGTGCCAGCAGCTTGACTAGCGGGAGTGGCACAGATACGCAGTATTTT. Its translation is CASSLTSGSGTDTQYF.

The V gene is TRBV29-1, the J gene TRBJ2-7, with TRBD1 matching 8 bases. From germline, CDR1 is SQVTM and CDR2 ANQGSEA. The CDR3 extends over 14 amino acids. V shed 3 bases, J shed 7 bases, and the junction held 11 bases outside the gene matches. The CDR3 protein is CSVESGTGYNEQYF. In DNA, the CDR3 is TGCAGCGTTGAGAGTGGGACAGGTTACAATGAGCAGTACTTC.

V gene TRBV7-2 combines with J gene TRBJ2-1, with TRBD1 matching over 7 bases. V was pared by 8 bases and J by 4 bases, with 11 bases of the junction left unmatched. CDR1 and CDR2 (germline): SGHTA, FQGNSA. The CDR3 has 15 amino acids. The CDR3 DNA reads TGTGCCAGCTTGGATGGGACAGCCCTTTACAATGAGCAGTTCTTC. Protein: CASLDGTALYNEQFF.

The V and J genes are TRBV7-9 and TRBJ1-2, with D hard to call. The CDR3 consists of 15 residues. Looked up from germline, CDR1 is SEHNR and CDR2 is FQNEAQ (reference sequence). The V end was cut by 5 bases, the J end by 5 bases, with 18 bases between. The CDR3 DNA reads TGTGCCAGCAGCCCGGAGGGTGGAGGCGAATATGGCTACACCTTC. This translates into CASSPEGGGEYGYTF.

The chain combines TRBV27 with TRBJ2-3; D might be TRBD2 (5 bases). Trimming pared 0 bases from V and 8 bases from J, leaving 18 bases between. Per the germline V gene, CDR1 is MNHEY and CDR2 is SMNVEV (reference sequence). The CDR3 totals 16 residues. The CDR3 bases are TGTGCCAGCAGTTTATCCCCCAACTCTGTCCGGGGTACGCAGTATTTT. Amino acid sequence: CASSLSPNSVRGTQYF.

The V and J genes are TRBV5-4 and TRBJ2-3; 12 nucleotides align to TRBD2. CDR1 SGHNT and CDR2 YYREEE come from the germline V gene (reference sequence). The V and J ends lost 3 bases and 2 bases, in that order; junction bases with no gene match: 16. This CDR3 is built from 20 residues. This CDR3 reads CASSSPRGRTSGELTDTQYF. The CDR3 region has the DNA TGTGCCAGCAGCTCACCTAGAGGGCGGACTAGCGGGGAGCTCACAGATACGCAGTATTTT.

This clonotype was seen only a few times. The chain couples TRBV7-9 to TRBJ1-5; TRBD1 agrees at 7 bases. The V and J ends lost 0 bases and 2 bases, in that order; junction bases with no gene match: 10. Germline V gives CDR1 SEHNR, CDR2 FQNEAQ (reference sequence). The CDR3 runs 18 residues. The CDR3 DNA reads as TGTGCCAGCAGCTTAGCTATCCAAACCGGGACAGGCAATCAGCCCCAGCATTTT. It codes for CASSLAIQTGTGNQPQHF.

This rearrangement joins TRBV28 to TRBJ2-7, with a possible D match to TRBD2 (6 bases). The CDR3 is 15 amino acids. Germline loops: CDR1 MDHEN, CDR2 SYDVKM. V lost 8 bases, J lost 1 base, and 18 bases lay in between. DNA of the CDR3: TGTGCCAGCGTCGGGGGAGGCTCGCCTTCCTACGAGCAGTACTTC. Residues: CASVGGGSPSYEQYF.

This rearrangement joins TRBV20-1 to TRBJ2-1; 9 bases agree with TRBD2. Germline CDR1 reads DFQATT; CDR2 reads SNEGSKA (reference sequence). V trimming: 6 bases; J trimming: 6 bases; junction bases outside the gene matches: 15. The CDR3 has 16 amino acids. The CDR3 is CSARTRTSALSNEQFF. The CDR3 bases are TGCAGTGCCCGGACGAGGACTAGCGCATTAAGCAATGAGCAGTTCTTC.

Comments on this clonotype: A read error may account for a junction end that differs from germline. The rearrangement uses TRBV7-6 and TRBJ2-1, with TRBD1 matching over 7 bases. In germline, CDR1 is SGHVS, CDR2 FNYEAQ. The CDR3 is 17 amino acids. The CDR3 spells CASSFFLDRTSNNEQFF. CDR3 bases: TGTGCCAGCAGCTTTTTCTTGGACAGGACCTCCAACAATGAGCAGTTCTTC. The whole variable domain, remainder taken from reference TRBV7-6 and TRBJ2-1, is GAGVSQSPRYKVTKRGQDVALRCDPISGHVSLYWYRQALGQGPEFLTYFNYEAQQDKSGLPNDRFSAERPEGSISTLTIQRTEQRDSAMYRCASSFFLDRTSNNEQFFGPGTRLTVL.

The chain employs TRBV20-1 and TRBJ1-1, with 8 bases identical to TRBD1. The ends lost 2 bases at V and 1 base at J; junction bases unmatched: 3. This CDR3 region has 14 residues. Germline CDR1 reads DFQATT; CDR2 reads SNEGSKA (reference sequence). The chain's CDR3 is CSARWGQANTEAFF. The CDR3 DNA sequence: TGCAGTGCTAGATGGGGACAGGCGAACACTGAAGCTTTCTTT.

The rearrangement links TRBV29-1 to TRBJ2-7; 7 nucleotides agree with TRBD2. Germline V gene data show CDR1 as SQVTM and CDR2 as ANQGSEA. This CDR3 comprises 17 residues. Losses at the gene ends were 6 bases for V and 10 bases for J; bases not matched to a gene: 27. CDR3: CSVDYSGRAFPEETQYF. Here the CDR3 DNA reads TGCAGCGTGGACTATTCGGGGAGGGCGTTCCCCGAAGAGACTCAGTACTTC.

This chain uses TRBV12-3 or TRBV12-4 with TRBJ2-1, with D unresolved. The V gene lost 8 bases and the J gene lost 7 bases, with 15 bases spanning the gap. This CDR3 is built from 13 residues. The CDR3 nucleotides are TGTGCCAGCTCGCCGCCTGGGAAAAATGAGCAGTTCTTC. Its translation: CASSPPGKNEQFF.

The rearrangement links TRBV10-3 to TRBJ1-1; weak D call: TRBD1 (6 bases). CDR1 and CDR2 from the germline V gene are ENHRY and SYGVKD. This CDR3 contains 14 residues. Deletions cut 4 bases from V and 1 base from J, with 10 bases between. The CDR3, as DNA: TGTGCCATCAGTGCATTACAGGGGAACACTGAAGCTTTCTTT. This codes for CAISALQGNTEAFF.

The genes are TRBV5-5 and TRBJ2-5; 9 nucleotides match TRBD1. The trim removed 3 bases at V and 11 bases at J, leaving 14 bases unmatched. The CDR3 loop spans 15 amino acids. Germline loops: CDR1 SGHKS, CDR2 YYEKEE (reference sequence). In DNA, the CDR3 is TGTGCCAGCAGCTCCGGGACAGGGTCCTCCTACGGGCAGTACTTC. Its translation: CASSSGTGSSYGQYF.

The gene calls are TRBV5-1 and TRBJ2-1; 15 nucleotides line up with TRBD2. The CDR3 has 16 amino acids. Germline lookup yields CDR1 SGHRS and CDR2 YFSETQ. Trimming cost V 5 bases and J 6 bases; bases outside gene matches: 6. CDR3 loop: CASRHGGLAGGNEQFF. As DNA, the CDR3 is TGCGCCAGCAGGCACGGGGGACTAGCGGGGGGCAATGAGCAGTTCTTC.

This clonotype has a count of ten or more. This chain uses TRBV29-1 with TRBJ1-1; D is uncertain. Per the germline V gene, CDR1 is SQVTM and CDR2 is ANQGSEA. V was pared by 6 bases and J by 0 bases, with 5 bases between. The length of the CDR3 is 11 residues. The DNA for the CDR3 is TGCAGCGTCAACTTGAACACTGAAGCTTTCTTT. Protein: CSVNLNTEAFF. Full variable domain (missing parts from reference TRBV29-1 and TRBJ1-1): SAVISQKPSRDICQRGTSLTIQCQVDSQVTMMFWYRQQPGQSLTLIATANQGSEATYESGFVIDKFPISRPNLTFSTLTVSNMSPEDSSIYLCSVNLNTEAFFGQGTRLTVV.

Details on this clonotype: A junction boundary mismatches the germline segment, possibly from a read error. The CDR3 sequence: CVSSQDEDSTDTQYF. The CDR3 region has the DNA TGTGTCAGCAGCCAGGATGAGGACTCCACAGATACGCAGTATTTT. The rearrangement links TRBV3-1 to TRBJ2-3, with D possibly being TRBD2 (5 bases). CDR1 is LGHDT and CDR2 is YNNKEL in the germline V gene (reference sequence). The CDR3 extends over 15 amino acids.

The chain has TRBV27 and TRBJ2-1; D might be TRBD2 (5 bases). This CDR3 has 15 amino acids. Trimming stripped 2 bases from V and 7 bases from J, with 15 bases between. Germline CDR1 and CDR2: MNHEY and SMNVEV (reference sequence). CDR3: CASSLAGRGWNEQFF. CDR3 sequence (DNA): TGTGCCAGCAGTTTAGCTGGGAGAGGGTGGAATGAGCAGTTCTTC.

The rearrangement joins TRBV7-2 to TRBJ1-3; the D gene is possibly TRBD1 (6 bases). The CDR3 is 15 residues long. The V end was cut by 6 bases, the J end by 2 bases, with 14 bases between. Germline V gene sequence: CDR1 SGHTA, CDR2 FQGNSA. CDR3 sequence reads: CASREKGTTGNTIYF. CDR3 sequence (DNA): TGTGCCAGCAGAGAGAAGGGGACAACTGGAAACACCATATATTTT.

This clonotype has just a few counts. The CDR3 DNA is TGTGCCAGCAGCCAAGCGACTAGCGGCCTCCAAGAGACCCAGTACTTC. It specifies CASSQATSGLQETQYF. The chain combines TRBV3-1 with TRBJ2-5; TRBD2 matches 9 bases. The ends lost 1 base at V and 1 base at J; junction bases unmatched: 4. The CDR3 consists of 16 residues. Germline CDR1 LGHDT, CDR2 YNNKEL (reference sequence).

This clonotype was seen only a few times. The rearrangement uses TRBV6-5 and TRBJ2-7, with 11 bases fitting TRBD2. This CDR3 is built from 15 residues. The germline V gene encodes CDR1 MNHEY and CDR2 SVGAGI. The J segment lost 3 bases and the V segment lost 6 bases, leaving 7 bases of the junction unmatched. The CDR3 sequence is CASRLTSGALYEQYF. The CDR3 DNA follows: TGTGCCAGCAGGCTGACTAGCGGGGCGCTCTACGAGCAGTACTTC.

V usage is TRBV20-1 and J usage is TRBJ2-7, with D possibly TRBD2 on 5 matching bases. Germline V gene data show CDR1 as DFQATT and CDR2 as SNEGSKA (reference sequence). Between the trimmed V and J ends, which lost 3 bases and 7 bases, there was a span of 16 bases. This CDR3 has 13 residues. CDR3 in DNA: TGCAGTGCTAGTGTTCCCGGAGGAGATGAGCAGTACTTC. It translates to CSASVPGGDEQYF.

This chain uses TRBV6-5 with TRBJ2-6; D not certain. The CDR3 length is 15 residues. Germline V gene sequence: CDR1 MNHEY, CDR2 SVGAGI. V gave up 4 bases and J gave up 0 bases, with 7 bases separating them. The chain's CDR3 is CASSSLGSGANVLTF. CDR3 coding DNA: TGTGCCAGCAGTTCATTGGGCTCTGGGGCCAACGTCCTGACTTTC.

This clonotype was picked up a small number of times. V gene TRBV5-1 combines with J gene TRBJ2-7; tentative D call: TRBD2 (6 bases). Germline assignment: CDR1 SGHRS and CDR2 YFSETQ. The CDR3 has 15 amino acids. The V gene lost 0 bases and the J gene lost 4 bases, with 14 bases spanning the gap. The DNA for the CDR3 is TGCGCCAGCAGCTTGGAGTTCCAGGGAGGATACGAGCAGTACTTC. Protein product: CASSLEFQGGYEQYF.

As regards this clonotype: Sequence at one end of the junction differs from germline and may be a read error. V is TRBV5-1 and J is TRBJ2-1, with 7 nucleotides matching TRBD2. CDR3 size: 16 residues. CDR1 and CDR2 (germline): SGHRS, YFSETQ. The CDR3: CASSLPSGVGLNEQVF. CDR3 nucleotides: TGCGCCAGCAGCTTGCCTAGCGGCGTTGGCCTCAATGAGCAGGTCTTC.

The V call is TRBV5-1, the J call TRBJ2-3, with 9 positions matching TRBD2. The CDR3 length is 14 residues. The trim removed 8 bases at V and 2 bases at J, leaving 6 bases unmatched. Germline V CDR1 and CDR2: SGHRS, YFSETQ. In DNA form, the CDR3 reads TGCGCCAGTTTAGCGGGGGACCCCACAGATACGCAGTATTTT. The encoded protein is CASLAGDPTDTQYF. Supplemented by reference TRBV5-1 and TRBJ2-3, the full variable domain reads KAGVTQTPRYLIKTRGQQVTLSCSPISGHRSVSWYQQTPGQGLQFLFEYFSETQRNKGNFPGRFSGRQFSNSRSEMNVSTLELGDSALYLCASLAGDPTDTQYFGPGTRLTVL.

This clonotype has a count of ten or more. This chain connects TRBV29-1 to TRBJ2-1; D is unclear. The ends were cut back, 3 bases at V and 3 bases at J, with 9 bases in the middle. The length of the CDR3 is 13 residues. From germline, CDR1 is SQVTM and CDR2 ANQGSEA. CDR3 in DNA: TGCAGCGTTGAGGAACACGGCTACAATGAGCAGTTCTTC. It encodes CSVEEHGYNEQFF.

This sequence joins TRBV12-3 or TRBV12-4 and TRBJ2-3, with TRBD2 identical over 11 bases. Trimming took 3 bases from V and 4 from J; bases not matched to a gene: 6. This CDR3 has 16 amino acids. CDR3 DNA: TGTGCCAGCAGTTTCGGCGCTAGCGGGAGGCCAGATACGCAGTATTTT. Protein: CASSFGASGRPDTQYF.